Sequencing of this T cell receptor beta chain was carried out in a study of T cell repertoires in cytomegalovirus infection. On the study more broadly: Public TCR beta signatures were indicative of both CMV infection and a matching HLA type. The study, taken as a whole, reports: CMV-specific TCR beta clonotypes restricted by HLA-C were the ones dominating the ex vivo response. The study identified carriers of CMV plus the relevant HLA from cumulative public TCR beta family frequency.

This clonotype turned up a few times. Its antigen remains unknown. TCRdb re-analysed the reads in MiXCR, keeping a single row per CDR3 protein. The sample has about 450,000 distinct CDR3 sequences, about a third seen once. Sequencing was done on a sample of PBMCs. This TCR came from a human donor in good health (CMV status not recorded). Some clones in this sample may be carry-over from other donors' samples.

In DNA form, the CDR3 reads TGTGCCAGCAGCAACACGAACCAAGAGACCCAGTACTTC. Protein sequence: CASSNTNQETQYF. V is TRBV7-9 and J is TRBJ2-5; no clear D gene. Germline CDR1 SEHNR, CDR2 FQNEAQ (reference sequence). The CDR3 contains 13 residues. V was shortened by 5 bases and J by 0 bases, with 7 bases between the two germline ends.